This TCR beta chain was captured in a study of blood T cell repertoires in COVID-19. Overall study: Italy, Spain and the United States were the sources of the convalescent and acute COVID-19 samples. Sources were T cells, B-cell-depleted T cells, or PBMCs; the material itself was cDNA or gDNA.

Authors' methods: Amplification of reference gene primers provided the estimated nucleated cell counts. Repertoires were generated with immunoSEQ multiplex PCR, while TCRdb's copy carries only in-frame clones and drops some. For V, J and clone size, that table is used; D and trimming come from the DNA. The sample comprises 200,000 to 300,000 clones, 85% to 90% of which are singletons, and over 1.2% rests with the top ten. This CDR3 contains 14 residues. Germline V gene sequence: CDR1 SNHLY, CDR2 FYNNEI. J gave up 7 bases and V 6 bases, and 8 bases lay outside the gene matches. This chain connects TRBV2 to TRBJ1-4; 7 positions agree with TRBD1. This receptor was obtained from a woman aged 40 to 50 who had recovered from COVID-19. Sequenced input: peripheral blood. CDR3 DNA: TGTGCCAGCAGGGGGACAGTGCTCGGTGAAAAACTGTTTTTT. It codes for CASRGTVLGEKLFF.